This entry lists 5 T cell receptor beta chains sequenced from one sample in a study of cytomegalovirus exposure and HLA in healthy donors. PCR was performed using 60 Vbeta and 13 Jbeta primers. This table comes from immunoSEQ multiplex PCR, and its TCRdb copy is limited to in-frame clones, with some not included. The sample data list some 120,000 clones. Material: PBMCs. The receptors stem from a man aged 40-55 years in good health and CMV-seropositive.

The rearrangement links TRBV28 to TRBJ1-2; 11 positions agree with TRBD1. Germline trimming cut 5 bases from V and 5 bases from J; bases unmatched to any gene: 19. The CDR3 totals 19 residues. Germline assignment: CDR1 MDHEN and CDR2 SYDVKM. Written as DNA, the CDR3 is TGTGCCAGCAGTACCGATTCCGGGACAGGGGGGGTCGTCGGATATGGCTACACCTTC. Its translation: CASSTDSGTGGVVGYGYTF.

The gene calls are TRBV5-1 and TRBJ1-6, with 7 bases matching TRBD1. With 5 bases clipped from V and 6 bases from J, the junction kept 5 bases outside the gene matches. The CDR3 extends over 14 amino acids. CDR1 and CDR2 (germline): SGHRS, YFSETQ. The CDR3 sequence: CASSIQGTNSPLHF. CDR3 nucleotides: TGCGCCAGCAGTATACAGGGGACTAATTCACCCCTCCACTTT.

The gene calls are TRBV19 and TRBJ2-5, with a weak D call TRBD1 (7 bases). TRBJ2-7 explains the end of the DNA better; the J call may be wrong. Germline V CDR1 and CDR2: LNHDA, SQIVND (reference sequence). The CDR3 is 13 amino acids. The DNA of the CDR3 is TGTGCCAGTAGTCGCGGGACAGCCTACGAGCAGTACTTC. This translates into CASSRGTAYEQYF.

The V call is TRBV7-6, the J call TRBJ2-5; no clear D gene. Trimming cost V 10 bases and J 2 bases, with 29 bases left between them. Germline V gene sequence: CDR1 SGHVS, CDR2 FNYEAQ. The CDR3 extends over 18 amino acids. The CDR3 bases are TGTGCCAAGACCCCGAAAGCGATGGCCATCTCGAGACAAGAGACCCAGTACTTC. Its translation: CAKTPKAMAISRQETQYF.

The gene calls are TRBV18 and TRBJ1-1, with D unclear. Trimming left V 2 bases short and J 2 bases short, with 6 bases between. Germline lookup yields CDR1 KGHSH and CDR2 LQKENI. CDR3 length: 13 amino acids. The CDR3 here is CASSPRQNTEAFF. As DNA, the CDR3 is TGTGCCAGCTCACCAAGACAAAACACTGAAGCTTTCTTT.